The entry below describes one T cell receptor (beta chain). The antigen it recognizes is unknown. No clone much larger than this one lies a single base away; base qualities are absent. The CDR3 contains 14 residues, cysteine and phenylalanine counted. Solely the CDR3 DNA is kept, with 42 bases framed from the first base. The germline V gene supplies CDR1 SGHRS and CDR2 YFSETQ. V loses 4 bases, J loses 9 bases, and the germline ends lie 17 bases apart. This record belongs to a study of blood T cell repertoires in COVID-19 (dated by TCRdb to the early 2020s). About the study as a whole: Collaborator samples came from the United States, Italy and Spain and covered acute and convalescent phases of COVID-19. Where HLA class I and class II types were available, the types were taken from metadata supplied by the sample provider, not from assay-based typing. The material from the prospective study consisted of cDNA or gDNA derived from T cells, B-cell-depleted T cells, or PBMCs. A de-identified subject ID, COVID-19 status, age in years and sex were almost always included in the sample metadata. Samples came from the ongoing ImmuneRACE study (first 160 participants) plus 1,254 subjects from 6 global collaborators. Subjects who had been exposed to COVID-19, were actively infected with it, or had recovered from it provided the deeply sampled blood TCRbeta repertoires that made up the dataset. The repertoires were made available in a free public database intended to serve as a resource for research on the immune response to SARS-CoV-2.

One collaborating source in Seattle enrolled patients during active infection and followed them longitudinally through the course of disease. The collaborating institutions used their own protocols to collect whole blood in K2EDTA tubes. Collaborator samples were shipped for TCRbeta analysis as frozen whole blood, isolated PBMCs, or DNA extracted from either sample type. TCRbeta CDR3 regions were amplified from genomic DNA by means of the immunoSEQ Assay, a bias-controlled multiplex PCR. The paper's processing steps were these. Within the assay, amplification of reference gene primers was used to estimate how many nucleated cells each sample contained. To quantify the absolute abundance of each unique TCRbeta CDR3 rearrangement, sequence reads were collapsed and filtered. For each sample, productive Simpson clonality was calculated as the square root of Simpson's diversity index across productive rearrangements. As stored in TCRdb, this immuneACCESS dataset retains in-frame rearrangements with V and J assigned. A fraction of the clones does not appear; measured against another copy, unresolved V genes explain less than half of the discrepancy, and the remainder lacks a known reason. V and J calls and clone size are copied from that table; D and trimming were computed from the DNA. This sample has 150,000 to 200,000 clones in its table, and approximately 86% of those were observed once. The ten largest account for approximately 0.99% of the sample.

Summary of the overall study and its limitations: How much clinical and demographic metadata was included differed by source and by participant, and the metadata was provided uncurated.

Here the chain combines TRBV5-1 and TRBJ2-1; possibly the D gene is TRBD2, per 5 matching bases. The TCR comes from a man aged 55 to 69 with COVID-19, enrolled during active disease. Sequenced sample: peripheral blood. The CDR3 sequence is CASSKALLVAEQFF. The bases are TGCGCCAGCAGCAAGGCCTTACTAGTGGCTGAGCAGTTCTTC. The variable domain in full, with residues beyond the CDR3 obtained from the reference TRBV5-1 and TRBJ2-1 genes, is KAGVTQTPRYLIKTRGQQVTLSCSPISGHRSVSWYQQTPGQGLQFLFEYFSETQRNKGNFPGRFSGRQFSNSRSEMNVSTLELGDSALYLCASSKALLVAEQFFGPGTRLTVL.